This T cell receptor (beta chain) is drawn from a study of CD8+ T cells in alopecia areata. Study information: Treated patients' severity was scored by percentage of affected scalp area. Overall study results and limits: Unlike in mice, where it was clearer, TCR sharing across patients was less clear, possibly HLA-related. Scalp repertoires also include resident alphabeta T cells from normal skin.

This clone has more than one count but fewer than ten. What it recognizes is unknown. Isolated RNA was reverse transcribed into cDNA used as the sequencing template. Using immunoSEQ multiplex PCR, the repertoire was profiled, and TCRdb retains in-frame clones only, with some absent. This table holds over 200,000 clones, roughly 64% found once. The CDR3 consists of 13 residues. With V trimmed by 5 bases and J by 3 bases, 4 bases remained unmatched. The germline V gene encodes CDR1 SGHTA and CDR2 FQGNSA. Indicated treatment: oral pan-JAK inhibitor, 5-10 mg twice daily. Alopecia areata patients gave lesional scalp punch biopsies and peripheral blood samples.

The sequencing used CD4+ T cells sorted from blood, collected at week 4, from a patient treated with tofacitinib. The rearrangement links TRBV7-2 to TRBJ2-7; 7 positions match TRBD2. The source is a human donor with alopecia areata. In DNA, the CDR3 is TGTGCCAGCAGCCGGGGGGAGGTCTACGAGCAGTACTTC. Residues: CASSRGEVYEQYF. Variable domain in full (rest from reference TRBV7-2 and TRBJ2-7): GAGVSQSPSNKVTEKGKDVELRCDPISGHTALYWYRQSLGQGLEFLIYFQGNSAPDKSGLPSDRFSAERTGGSVSTLTIQRTQQEDSAVYLCASSRGEVYEQYFGPGTRLTVT.